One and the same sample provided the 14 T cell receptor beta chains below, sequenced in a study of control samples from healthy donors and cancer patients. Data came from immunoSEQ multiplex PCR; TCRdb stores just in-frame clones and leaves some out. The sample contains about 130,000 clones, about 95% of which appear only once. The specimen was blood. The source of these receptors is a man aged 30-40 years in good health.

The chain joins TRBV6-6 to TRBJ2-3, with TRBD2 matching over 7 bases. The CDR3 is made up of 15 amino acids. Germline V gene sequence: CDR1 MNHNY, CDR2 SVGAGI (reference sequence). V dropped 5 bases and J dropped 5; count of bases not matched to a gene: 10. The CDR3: CASSRLAGTVDTQYF. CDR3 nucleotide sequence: TGTGCCAGCAGTCGACTAGCAGGGACGGTAGATACGCAGTATTTT.

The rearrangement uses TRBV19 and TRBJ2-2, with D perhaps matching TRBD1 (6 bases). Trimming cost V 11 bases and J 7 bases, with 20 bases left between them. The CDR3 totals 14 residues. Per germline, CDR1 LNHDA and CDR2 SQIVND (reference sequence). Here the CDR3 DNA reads TGTGCCTCACAAGGTGCAGGGGCCGGCGGGGAGCTGTTTTTT. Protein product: CASQGAGAGGELFF.

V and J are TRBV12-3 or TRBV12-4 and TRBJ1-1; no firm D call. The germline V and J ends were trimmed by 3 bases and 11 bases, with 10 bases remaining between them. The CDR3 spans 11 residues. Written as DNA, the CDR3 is TGTGCCAGCAGTTTGTTAGGAGCTGCTTTCTTT. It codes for CASSLLGAAFF.

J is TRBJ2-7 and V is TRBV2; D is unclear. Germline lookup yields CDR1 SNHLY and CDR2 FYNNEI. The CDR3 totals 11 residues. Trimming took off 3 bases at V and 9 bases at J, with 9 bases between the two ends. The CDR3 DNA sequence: TGTGCCAGCAGTGAGGTGACTGCGCAGTACTTC. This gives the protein CASSEVTAQYF.

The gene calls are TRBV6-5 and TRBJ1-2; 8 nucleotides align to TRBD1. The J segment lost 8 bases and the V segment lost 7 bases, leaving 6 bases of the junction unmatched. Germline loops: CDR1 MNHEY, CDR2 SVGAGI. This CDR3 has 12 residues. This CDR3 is CASTPGTGGYTF. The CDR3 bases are TGTGCCAGCACCCCCGGGACAGGAGGCTACACCTTC.

Here the CDR3 DNA reads TGTGCCAGCTCACGCGCCTGGGGGCCGGGACTCCAGCAGTTCTTC. Translated, it gives CASSRAWGPGLQQFF. The chain carries TRBV18 and TRBJ2-1, with D possibly being TRBD1 or TRBD2 (6 bases each). The V gene's germline CDR1 is KGHSH and CDR2 LQKENI. CDR3 length: 15 residues. V shed 4 bases and J shed 11 bases, with 21 bases lying between them.

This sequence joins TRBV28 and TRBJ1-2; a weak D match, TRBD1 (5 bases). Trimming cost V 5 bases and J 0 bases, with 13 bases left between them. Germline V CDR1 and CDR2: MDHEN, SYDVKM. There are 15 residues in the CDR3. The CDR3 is CASSPYRTANYGYTF. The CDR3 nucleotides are TGTGCCAGCAGTCCATACAGGACCGCTAACTATGGCTACACCTTC.

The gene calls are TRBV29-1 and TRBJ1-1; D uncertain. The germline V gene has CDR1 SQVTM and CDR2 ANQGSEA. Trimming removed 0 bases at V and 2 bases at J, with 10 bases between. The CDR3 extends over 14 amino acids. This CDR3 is CSVEDSKLNTEAFF. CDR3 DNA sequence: TGCAGCGTTGAAGATAGTAAACTCAACACTGAAGCTTTCTTT.

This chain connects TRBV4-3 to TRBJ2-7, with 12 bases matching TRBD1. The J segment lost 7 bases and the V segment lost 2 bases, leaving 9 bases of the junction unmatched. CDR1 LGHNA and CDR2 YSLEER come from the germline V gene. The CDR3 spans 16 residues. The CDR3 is CASSQTPGTGGSEQYF. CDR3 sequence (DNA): TGCGCCAGCAGCCAAACCCCCGGGACAGGGGGCTCGGAGCAGTACTTC.

The CDR3 DNA follows: TGTGCCAGCAGCCAAGGGGGTGGCTACACCTTC. Amino acids: CASSQGGGYTF. This rearrangement joins TRBV14 to TRBJ1-2; unclear D gene. Looked up from germline, CDR1 is SGHDN and CDR2 is FVKESK. The V end was cut by 1 base, the J end by 7 bases, with 4 bases between. This CDR3 has 11 amino acids.

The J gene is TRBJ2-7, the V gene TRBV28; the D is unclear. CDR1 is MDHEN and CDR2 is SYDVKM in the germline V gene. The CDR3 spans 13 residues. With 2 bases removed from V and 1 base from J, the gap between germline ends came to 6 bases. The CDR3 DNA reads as TGTGCCAGCAGTTTAGGTCGGTCCTACGAGCAGTACTTC. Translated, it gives CASSLGRSYEQYF.

CDR3 protein: CASSIRGGYGYTF. As DNA, the CDR3 is TGTGCCAGCAGCATAAGGGGGGGCTATGGCTACACCTTC. The chain has TRBV3-1 (or the pseudogene TRBV3-2) and TRBJ1-2, with D perhaps matching TRBD1 (6 bases). V was shortened by 5 bases and J by 4 bases, with 11 bases between the two germline ends. Per the germline V gene, CDR1 is LGHDT and CDR2 is YNNKEL (reference sequence). This CDR3 has 13 residues.

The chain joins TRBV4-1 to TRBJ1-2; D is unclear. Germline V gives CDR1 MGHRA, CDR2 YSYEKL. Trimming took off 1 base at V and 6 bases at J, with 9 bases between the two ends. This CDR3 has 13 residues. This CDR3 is CASSQVGGDGYTF. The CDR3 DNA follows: TGCGCCAGCAGCCAAGTGGGAGGAGATGGCTACACCTTC.

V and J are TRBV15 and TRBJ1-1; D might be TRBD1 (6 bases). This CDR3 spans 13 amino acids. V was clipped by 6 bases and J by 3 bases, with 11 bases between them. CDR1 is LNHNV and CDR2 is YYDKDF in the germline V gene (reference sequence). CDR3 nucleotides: TGTGCCACCAGGGACAGCACCTACACTGAAGCTTTCTTT. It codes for CATRDSTYTEAFF. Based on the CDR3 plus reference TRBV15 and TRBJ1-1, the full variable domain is DAMVIQNPRYQVTQFGKPVTLSCSQTLNHNVMYWYQQKSSQAPKLLFHYYDKDFNNEADTPDNFQSRRPNTSFCFLDIRSPGLGDTAMYLCATRDSTYTEAFFGQGTRLTVV.